These T cell receptor beta chains were read from a single sample in a study of T-cell reconstitution after alpha-beta-depleted transplantation in children. TCRdb reprocessed the PCR reads via MiXCR and lists one record per CDR3 protein. The data hold about 360,000 distinct CDR3 sequences, with about 14% observed a single time. The source material was PBMCs, sampled from the stem cell graft. The receptors originated from a human donor who donated a stem cell graft to a child with Fanconi anemia. CDR3s include the opening cysteine and the closing phenylalanine or tryptophan. The order of the fields is clone size, V gene, J gene, D gene, CDR3 DNA, CDR3 protein. The D gene is left open where the match is weak. Clone sizes are given selectively: once, few, many, or a class where the clone is expanded.

clone_size: few; v_call: TRBV5-1; j_call: TRBJ1-3; d_call: TRBD1; cdr3_nt: TGCGCCAGCAGCTTGGCCGGGACAGCGAGCTCTGGAAACACCATATATTTT; cdr3_aa: CASSLAGTASSGNTIYF
clone_size: many; v_call: TRBV7-6; j_call: TRBJ1-1; d_call: TRBD1; cdr3_nt: TGTGCCAGCAGCTTAGGCACAGGGGCCCTGAACACTGAAGCTTTCTTT; cdr3_aa: CASSLGTGALNTEAFF
clone_size: -; v_call: TRBV9; j_call: TRBJ1-3; d_call: -; cdr3_nt: TGTGCCAGCAGCGTAGTACCCGGGACAACTGGAAACACCATATATTTT; cdr3_aa: CASSVVPGTTGNTIYF
clone_size: -; v_call: TRBV6-1; j_call: TRBJ2-4; d_call: TRBD1; cdr3_nt: TGTGCCAGCAGCTCAACAGGGGGCTTGTCCAAAAACATTCAGTACTTC; cdr3_aa: CASSSTGGLSKNIQYF
clone_size: few; v_call: TRBV20-1; j_call: TRBJ2-3; d_call: TRBD1; cdr3_nt: TGCAGTGGACAGGGGGCGTTGGGAGATACGCAGTATTTT; cdr3_aa: CSGQGALGDTQYF
clone_size: few; v_call: TRBV4-3; j_call: TRBJ2-3; d_call: -; cdr3_nt: TGCGCCAGCAGCCAAGTATTGGGAAGGACAGCTAATACCGAAGATACGCAGTATTTT; cdr3_aa: CASSQVLGRTANTEDTQYF
clone_size: -; v_call: TRBV20-1; j_call: TRBJ2-3; d_call: TRBD2; cdr3_nt: TGCAGTGCCCCCCCAGCGGGGGGGCCAACAGATACGCAGTATTTT; cdr3_aa: CSAPPAGGPTDTQYF
clone_size: many; v_call: TRBV12-3/TRBV12-4; j_call: TRBJ2-1; d_call: -; cdr3_nt: TGTGCCAGCACCCAAGTCTCTGGCGATGAGCAGTTCTTC; cdr3_aa: CASTQVSGDEQFF
clone_size: -; v_call: TRBV5-1; j_call: TRBJ1-1; d_call: TRBD1; cdr3_nt: TGCGCCAGCAGTGGACAGGGTATTGTCGGCACTGAAGCTTTCTTT; cdr3_aa: CASSGQGIVGTEAFF
clone_size: -; v_call: TRBV6-6; j_call: TRBJ2-7; d_call: TRBD2; cdr3_nt: TGTGCCAGCAGTCACCCCGGGACTAGCATTGACTTC; cdr3_aa: CASSHPGTSIDF
clone_size: many; v_call: TRBV12-3/TRBV12-4; j_call: TRBJ2-5; d_call: -; cdr3_nt: TGTGCCAGCAGTCCCGGGTCGGAGACCCAGTACTTC; cdr3_aa: CASSPGSETQYF
clone_size: few; v_call: TRBV7-9; j_call: TRBJ1-1; d_call: -; cdr3_nt: TGTGCCAGCAGCCCCATCGGCCAGAATGGAGCTTTCTTT; cdr3_aa: CASSPIGQNGAFF
clone_size: few; v_call: TRBV5-1; j_call: TRBJ1-1; d_call: -; cdr3_nt: TGCGCCAGCAGCTTACAAAGTGAGGGCACTGAAGCTTTCTTT; cdr3_aa: CASSLQSEGTEAFF
clone_size: -; v_call: TRBV3-1; j_call: TRBJ2-5; d_call: TRBD2; cdr3_nt: TGTGCCAGCAGCCAAGATACTGGAGGACTAGCCCAAGAGACCCAGTACTTC; cdr3_aa: CASSQDTGGLAQETQYF
clone_size: many; v_call: TRBV12-3/TRBV12-4; j_call: TRBJ2-3; d_call: -; cdr3_nt: TGTGCCAGCAGGAGAGGGATTTCCACAGATACGCAGTATTTT; cdr3_aa: CASRRGISTDTQYF
clone_size: few; v_call: TRBV7-7; j_call: TRBJ2-5; d_call: TRBD1; cdr3_nt: TGTGCCAGCAGCAATCCGGGACAGCAAGAGACCCAGTACTTC; cdr3_aa: CASSNPGQQETQYF
clone_size: -; v_call: TRBV4-3; j_call: TRBJ1-6; d_call: -; cdr3_nt: TGCGCCAGCAGCCTTTCTTGGGCACAGGGAGACTCACCCCTCCACTTT; cdr3_aa: CASSLSWAQGDSPLHF
clone_size: few; v_call: TRBV7-9; j_call: TRBJ2-6; d_call: -; cdr3_nt: TGTGCCAGCAGCTTCGTGGACTTCTCTGGGGCCAACGTCCTGACTTTC; cdr3_aa: CASSFVDFSGANVLTF
clone_size: many; v_call: TRBV6-5; j_call: TRBJ1-1; d_call: -; cdr3_nt: TGTGCCAGCAGTTACTCAGCAGCCGTTTACACTGAAGCTTTCTTT; cdr3_aa: CASSYSAAVYTEAFF
clone_size: few; v_call: TRBV5-1; j_call: TRBJ2-7; d_call: TRBD2; cdr3_nt: TGCGCCAGCAGCTCTGGAGGACTAGCGAACTACGAGCAGTACTTC; cdr3_aa: CASSSGGLANYEQYF
clone_size: -; v_call: TRBV29-1; j_call: TRBJ1-1; d_call: -; cdr3_nt: TGCAGCGTTTCCGGGCAGCGGGGTTTTGATACTGAAGCTTTCTTT; cdr3_aa: CSVSGQRGFDTEAFF
clone_size: few; v_call: TRBV7-2; j_call: TRBJ2-5; d_call: TRBD2; cdr3_nt: TGTGCCAGCAGCTCCCTACTAGCGGGTGTCCAAGAGACCCAGTACTTC; cdr3_aa: CASSSLLAGVQETQYF
clone_size: few; v_call: TRBV6-2/TRBV6-3; j_call: TRBJ1-1; d_call: -; cdr3_nt: TGTGCCAGCAGTCTCTCTGCGACTGAAGCTTTCTTT; cdr3_aa: CASSLSATEAFF
clone_size: -; v_call: TRBV5-1; j_call: TRBJ1-1; d_call: -; cdr3_nt: TGCGCCAGCAGCTTTAACATAGCGAACACTGAAGCTTTCTTT; cdr3_aa: CASSFNIANTEAFF
clone_size: few; v_call: TRBV7-9; j_call: TRBJ1-1; d_call: -; cdr3_nt: TGTGCCAGCAGCTGGTACGGAGTCACTGAAGCTTTCTTT; cdr3_aa: CASSWYGVTEAFF
clone_size: few; v_call: TRBV5-1; j_call: TRBJ2-5; d_call: -; cdr3_nt: TGCGCCAGCAGCTTGCAGACGGCGGAGTCGACCCAGTACTTC; cdr3_aa: CASSLQTAESTQYF
clone_size: few; v_call: TRBV5-1; j_call: TRBJ2-1; d_call: -; cdr3_nt: TGCGCCAGCAGCCTAAATCCAGGGAACAATGAGCAGTTCTTC; cdr3_aa: CASSLNPGNNEQFF
clone_size: -; v_call: TRBV12-3/TRBV12-4; j_call: TRBJ2-2; d_call: TRBD1; cdr3_nt: TGTGCCAGCAGGACAGGGGATGGCACCGGGGAGCTGTTTTTT; cdr3_aa: CASRTGDGTGELFF
clone_size: -; v_call: TRBV12-3/TRBV12-4; j_call: TRBJ1-1; d_call: TRBD1; cdr3_nt: TGTGCCAGCAGTCATTCTCAGGGGGCGTACACTGAAGCTTTCTTT; cdr3_aa: CASSHSQGAYTEAFF
clone_size: -; v_call: TRBV4-3; j_call: TRBJ2-5; d_call: -; cdr3_nt: TGCGCCAGCAGCCTCCGCTCCGGTCAGGGAGAGACCCAGTACTTC; cdr3_aa: CASSLRSGQGETQYF
clone_size: few; v_call: TRBV6-4; j_call: TRBJ2-1; d_call: TRBD2; cdr3_nt: TGTGCCAGCAGCCCCGGGGGGGCAAATGAGCAGTTCTTC; cdr3_aa: CASSPGGANEQFF
clone_size: many; v_call: TRBV7-8; j_call: TRBJ2-2; d_call: -; cdr3_nt: TGTGCCAGCAGCTTAAACAGGAAGAACACCGGGGAGCTGTTTTTT; cdr3_aa: CASSLNRKNTGELFF
clone_size: many; v_call: TRBV5-1; j_call: TRBJ1-1; d_call: TRBD1; cdr3_nt: TGCGCCAGCAGCTTGACAGGGGTTGAAGCTTTCTTT; cdr3_aa: CASSLTGVEAFF
clone_size: many; v_call: TRBV6-4; j_call: TRBJ2-1; d_call: -; cdr3_nt: TGTGCCAGCAGTGACTCGTGGAGCGGAAATGAGCAGTTCTTC; cdr3_aa: CASSDSWSGNEQFF
clone_size: -; v_call: TRBV29-1; j_call: TRBJ1-5; d_call: TRBD1; cdr3_nt: TGCAGCGTCCGGACAGGGGATGGGCCCCAGCATTTT; cdr3_aa: CSVRTGDGPQHF
clone_size: -; v_call: TRBV18; j_call: TRBJ1-1; d_call: -; cdr3_nt: TGTGCCAGCTCACCAATGCCTCCACGGCAGAACACTGAAGCTTTCTTT; cdr3_aa: CASSPMPPRQNTEAFF
clone_size: many; v_call: TRBV10-3; j_call: TRBJ1-2; d_call: -; cdr3_nt: TGTGCCATCAGTGAACTGGGGGCGAGCTTCTATGGCTACACCTTC; cdr3_aa: CAISELGASFYGYTF
clone_size: few; v_call: TRBV12-3/TRBV12-4; j_call: TRBJ1-4; d_call: -; cdr3_nt: TGTGCCAGCAGCGACAGAAACGCGGGGACTAATGAAAAACTGTTTTTT; cdr3_aa: CASSDRNAGTNEKLFF
clone_size: many; v_call: TRBV27; j_call: TRBJ2-6; d_call: -; cdr3_nt: TGTGCCAGCAGCACCGGGCCGAGGGGTCCCTACGTCCTGACTTTC; cdr3_aa: CASSTGPRGPYVLTF
clone_size: medium-sized; v_call: TRBV9; j_call: TRBJ2-3; d_call: -; cdr3_nt: TGTGCCAGCAGCGGCGGGGCCCCTCCAGATACGCAGTATTTT; cdr3_aa: CASSGGAPPDTQYF
clone_size: -; v_call: TRBV7-9; j_call: TRBJ2-1; d_call: -; cdr3_nt: TGTGCCAGCAGTTCAACCGACTTAAGCTCCTACAATGAGCAGTTCTTC; cdr3_aa: CASSSTDLSSYNEQFF
clone_size: -; v_call: TRBV2; j_call: TRBJ1-3; d_call: TRBD1; cdr3_nt: TGTGCCAGCAGTGTTTGGGACAGGGTAAACACCATATATTTT; cdr3_aa: CASSVWDRVNTIYF
clone_size: few; v_call: TRBV4-3; j_call: TRBJ1-6; d_call: -; cdr3_nt: TGCGCCAGCAGCCAAGGGGGTCGGTTTCCTAATTCACCCCTCCACTTT; cdr3_aa: CASSQGGRFPNSPLHF
clone_size: -; v_call: TRBV4-2; j_call: TRBJ1-5; d_call: -; cdr3_nt: TGTGCCAGCAGCCAAGATACCGGCAGGGGCCAGCATTTT; cdr3_aa: CASSQDTGRGQHF